This TCR beta chain was recorded in a study of blood T cell repertoires in COVID-19. Looking at the study overall: The origin of the acute and convalescent COVID-19 samples was the United States, Italy and Spain. PBMCs, B-cell-depleted T cells, or T cells were the source of the cDNA or gDNA that made up the material.

In the original processing: Reference gene primer amplification gave estimated nucleated cell counts. Profiling relied on immunoSEQ multiplex PCR, and the TCRdb table lists in-frame clones only, not all of them. Clonal size and the V and J genes are those of that table, whereas D and trimming came from the DNA. The table lists roughly 20,000 clones, about 81% of them singletons. The sample holds one count of this clone. The CDR3 has 19 amino acids. Germline CDR1 is SGHVS and CDR2 is FQNEAQ. V lost 5 bases and J lost 0; bases outside the gene matches: 11. Sequencing input: peripheral blood. This rearrangement joins TRBV7-8 to TRBJ2-1, with 12 bases aligning to TRBD2. The sequence derives from a man between 60 and 75 years old with acute or convalescent COVID-19. The CDR3 protein is CASSHPLLAGGLSYNEQFF. CDR3 in DNA: TGTGCCAGCAGCCATCCATTACTAGCGGGGGGCCTCTCCTACAATGAGCAGTTCTTC.